This T cell receptor (beta chain) was observed in a study of spatial heterogeneity in lung cancer. Study-level background: Combinations of a unique TCR and a UMI were tallied in raw reads, and on average each appeared more than ten times.

Time point: sample taken at primary tumor resection. Patients with untreated early-stage non-small cell lung cancer, numbering some 72, were the donors. Unsorted tumor, nontumor lung tissue or cryopreserved PBMC supplied the whole RNA. There are a few counts of this clonotype. The presence of a unique molecular identifier marked each TCR cDNA molecule. Using its own MiXCR run on the 5' RACE reads, TCRdb lists one record per CDR3 protein. The repertoire consists of over 50,000 distinct CDR3 sequences, with under 7.5% occurring once and the leading ten covering roughly 14%. The CDR3 extends over 16 amino acids. Trimming removed 0 bases from V and 8 bases from J, with 17 bases in between. Germline-derived CDR1 and CDR2 are DFQATT and SNEGSKA (reference sequence).

The receptor comes from a female donor with early-stage non-small cell lung cancer. The chain links TRBV20-1 to TRBJ1-6; D is unresolved. This specimen was PBMCs, taken at surgery. The CDR3 sequence: CSARDLGRQDYSPLHF. CDR3 nucleotides: TGCAGTGCTAGAGATTTAGGGCGGCAAGACTATTCACCCCTCCACTTT.